The 19 T cell receptor beta chains below were found in one sample sequenced in a study of PD-L1 blockade in urothelial cancer. This table comes from immunoSEQ multiplex PCR, and its TCRdb copy is limited to in-frame clones, with some not included. The sample yields about 50,000 clones, roughly nine tenths seen once. This specimen was PBMCs, taken around atezolizumab (anti-PD-L1) treatment. These receptors were taken from a man in his sixties with urothelial cancer.

This sequence joins TRBV10-3 and TRBJ2-1, with 9 bases lining up with TRBD2. The CDR3 runs to 15 residues. The germline gives CDR1 ENHRY, CDR2 SYGVKD. The CDR3 DNA sequence: TGTGCGACCGGAGGTGAGGGACTAGCCAGCAATGAGCAGTTCTTC. Amino acid sequence: CATGGEGLASNEQFF.

This chain joins TRBV28 and TRBJ1-5; unclear D gene. Per the germline V gene, CDR1 is MDHEN and CDR2 is SYDVKM. This CDR3 is 13 amino acids long. V shed 1 base and J shed 5 bases, with 6 bases lying between them. CDR3 region: CASSLSPDQPQHF. The CDR3 coding sequence is TGTGCCAGCAGTTTATCTCCAGATCAGCCCCAGCATTTT.

In this sample, this clone turned up once. This chain joins TRBV6-6 and TRBJ2-6; possibly TRBD2 for D (5 bases). The CDR3 contains 15 residues. Germline V gives CDR1 MNHNY, CDR2 SVGAGI (reference sequence). Trimming took 7 bases from V and 0 from J, leaving 10 bases between them. This CDR3 is CASMGRGSGANVLTF. As DNA, the CDR3 is TGTGCCAGCATGGGGAGAGGCTCTGGGGCCAACGTCCTGACTTTC.

This chain uses TRBV2 with TRBJ2-3, with 9 bases matching TRBD2. From germline, CDR1 is SNHLY and CDR2 FYNNEI. The CDR3 runs 14 residues. With V trimmed by 7 bases and J by 2 bases, 4 bases remained unmatched. The DNA for the CDR3 is TGTGCCAGCATTAGCGGGGGTTTCACAGATACGCAGTATTTT. This gives the protein CASISGGFTDTQYF.

This rearrangement joins TRBV4-2 to TRBJ2-1; tentative D call: TRBD2 (6 bases). The CDR3 is 17 residues long. Germline V CDR1 and CDR2: LGHNA, YNFKEQ. The V end lost 0 bases, the J end lost 0 bases, and 12 bases lay between the germline ends. CDR3 residues: CASSQESLASSYNEQFF. DNA for the CDR3: TGTGCCAGCAGCCAAGAATCGCTAGCGTCCTCCTACAATGAGCAGTTCTTC.

The chain links TRBV7-9 to TRBJ2-2, with D tentatively TRBD1 (6 bases). With 5 bases removed from V and 4 bases from J, the gap between germline ends came to 8 bases. Per the germline V gene, CDR1 is SEHNR and CDR2 is FQNEAQ (reference sequence). There are 13 residues in the CDR3. In DNA, the CDR3 is TGTGCCAGCAGCACCAGGGGCACCGGGGAGCTGTTTTTT. Translating it yields CASSTRGTGELFF.

The rearrangement links TRBV19 to TRBJ2-7, with 7 bases that match TRBD1. Per germline, CDR1 LNHDA and CDR2 SQIVND (reference sequence). The CDR3 runs 16 residues. With V trimmed by 5 bases and J by 2 bases, 12 bases remained unmatched. CDR3 residues: CASSSGTVPRPYEQYF. Written as DNA, the CDR3 is TGTGCCAGTAGTTCCGGGACAGTCCCTCGCCCCTACGAGCAGTACTTC.

V is TRBV12-5 and J is TRBJ2-5, with D tentatively TRBD1 (6 bases). CDR3 length: 12 amino acids. Germline loops: CDR1 LGHNT, CDR2 FRNRAP. V was pared by 7 bases and J by 2 bases, with 8 bases between. The CDR3 protein is CASVQGQETQYF. The CDR3 nucleotides are TGTGCTAGTGTGCAGGGGCAAGAGACCCAGTACTTC.

The V gene is TRBV21-1, the J gene TRBJ1-1. TRBV21-1 corresponds to a pseudogene. The CDR3 is 16 residues long. CDR3 nucleotide sequence: TGTGCCAGCGAAAGCGGAAGTCCAGACATGAACACTGAAGCTTTCTTT. Translated, it gives CASESGSPDMNTEAFF.

Only one count was recorded for this clone. This sequence joins TRBV18 and TRBJ1-1, with 9 bases matching TRBD1. Germline assignment: CDR1 KGHSH and CDR2 LQKENI. Trimming took 6 bases from V and 2 from J; bases not matched to a gene: 13. CDR3 length equals 17 residues. Here the CDR3 reads CASSVASGTGTNTEAFF. CDR3 coding DNA: TGTGCCAGCTCCGTAGCCTCCGGGACAGGGACTAACACTGAAGCTTTCTTT.

Relative to its sample, this clone is medium-sized. Other DNA sequences from this sample encode an identical CDR3 as well. The chain recombines TRBV10-3 with TRBJ2-7; 7 bases fit TRBD2. Germline CDR1 reads ENHRY; CDR2 reads SYGVKD. V was pared by 3 bases and J by 0 bases, with 8 bases of the junction left unmatched. The CDR3 covers 16 residues. Here the CDR3 reads CAISEGPGEGSYEQYF. The CDR3 DNA is TGTGCCATCAGTGAAGGGCCGGGGGAGGGCTCCTACGAGCAGTACTTC.

A single count supports this clone. The V call is TRBV4-1, the J call TRBJ1-2; tentatively, D is TRBD1 (5 bases). The CDR3 has 15 amino acids. Germline V gene data show CDR1 as MGHRA and CDR2 as YSYEKL. V gave up 1 base and J gave up 3 bases, with 12 bases separating them. CDR3 sequence reads: CASSQVEGADYGYTF. DNA for the CDR3: TGCGCCAGCAGCCAAGTGGAAGGGGCTGACTATGGCTACACCTTC.

The J gene is TRBJ2-3, the V gene TRBV7-3; TRBD2 agrees at 10 bases. The CDR3 runs 15 residues. The V segment lost 5 bases and the J segment 5 bases; nucleotides outside the gene matches: 7. CDR1 is SGHTA and CDR2 is FQGTGA in the germline V gene. The CDR3 DNA reads TGTGCCAGCAGCCTCGGACTAGCGGAAGGAGATACGCAGTATTTT. It codes for CASSLGLAEGDTQYF.

The chain joins TRBV5-4 to TRBJ1-6; tentative D call: TRBD1 (5 bases). V was shortened by 4 bases and J by 3 bases, with 11 bases between the two germline ends. This CDR3 is 15 amino acids long. Germline V gives CDR1 SGHNT, CDR2 YYREEE (reference sequence). CDR3 residues: CASSPDGHYNSPLHF. As DNA, the CDR3 is TGTGCCAGCAGCCCGGACGGACACTATAATTCACCCCTCCACTTT. Combining the CDR3 with reference TRBV5-4 and TRBJ1-6 gives the whole variable domain ETGVTQSPTHLIKTRGQQVTLRCSSQSGHNTVSWYQQALGQGPQFIFQYYREEENGRGNFPPRFSGLQFPNYSSELNVNALELDDSALYLCASSPDGHYNSPLHFGNGTRLTVT.

The CDR3 region is CAISESGGSTEAFF. CDR3 in DNA: TGTGCCATCAGTGAGTCCGGGGGGAGCACTGAAGCTTTCTTT. V and J are TRBV10-3 and TRBJ1-1, with D tentatively TRBD1 (5 bases). Trimming cost V 0 bases and J 4 bases, with 9 bases left between them. Germline V CDR1 and CDR2: ENHRY, SYGVKD. The CDR3 runs to 14 residues.

This clone was observed a handful of times. The V call is TRBV19, the J call TRBJ2-2; 7 nucleotides match TRBD1. V lost 6 bases to trimming and J lost 7 bases; unmatched junction nucleotides: 11. Germline CDR1 and CDR2: LNHDA and SQIVND (reference sequence). This CDR3 has 15 amino acids. CDR3 bases: TGTGCCAGTAGCAACTCCCAGGGGGACGTCGGGGAGCTGTTTTTT. Translating gives CASSNSQGDVGELFF.

Here the CDR3 DNA reads TGTGCCAGTTCCGAACAGGGGGCCTATGGCTACACCTTC. The encoded protein is CASSEQGAYGYTF. The rearrangement uses TRBV19 and TRBJ1-2; 9 positions agree with TRBD1. Trimming removed 8 bases from V and 4 bases from J; junction bases left unmatched: 5. CDR1 and CDR2 (germline): LNHDA, SQIVND (reference sequence). CDR3 length: 13 residues.

V gene TRBV12-5 combines with J gene TRBJ1-2; the match to TRBD1 covers 11 bases. Germline values: CDR1 LGHNT, CDR2 FRNRAP. The length of the CDR3 is 18 residues. The J segment lost 7 bases and the V segment lost 3 bases, leaving 16 bases of the junction unmatched. The CDR3 loop reads CASGLAPQGQGVVFGYTF. The CDR3 DNA follows: TGTGCTAGTGGTTTAGCCCCTCAGGGACAGGGGGTCGTATTTGGCTACACCTTC.

The J gene is TRBJ1-1, the V gene TRBV6-4; 8 bases align to TRBD1. V shed 3 bases and J 3 bases; nucleotides not matched to a gene: 9. Germline CDR1 and CDR2: MRHNA and SNTAGT. This CDR3 contains 16 residues. The DNA for the CDR3 is TGTGCCAGCAGTGATATACAGGGGGTTATTTACACTGAAGCTTTCTTT. Protein: CASSDIQGVIYTEAFF.